Listed here are 13 T cell receptor beta chains from one sample, sequenced in a study of shared clonotypes between healthy human individuals. TCRdb keeps only in-frame clones here, not all; method: immunoSEQ multiplex PCR. The data hold hundreds of thousands of clones, with roughly 95% observed a single time. The source material was naive CD4+ T cells sorted from blood. As to subset: CD45RA+ positively selected. These receptor sequences come from a woman in her twenties or thirties in good health.

A remark on this clone: The same CDR3 is also encoded by other DNA sequences in this sample. V usage is TRBV4-1 and J usage is TRBJ1-5; D possibly corresponds to TRBD1 (6 bases). V lost 0 bases and J lost 2, with 11 bases in between. This CDR3 has 16 residues. Looked up from germline, CDR1 is MGHRA and CDR2 is YSYEKL. CDR3 sequence reads: CASSQEGRGGNQPQHF. For the CDR3, the DNA is TGCGCCAGCAGCCAAGAAGGCAGGGGAGGCAATCAGCCCCAGCATTTT.

This clone was recorded once. The chain is built from TRBV6-1 and TRBJ1-1, with a weak D call TRBD1 (6 bases). The CDR3 contains 15 residues. CDR1 is MNHNS, CDR2 SASEGT, per germline. The V end lost 4 bases, the J end lost 0 bases, and 12 bases lay between the germline ends. CDR3 in DNA: TGTGCCAGCAGTGTCGGACAGCGTATGAACACTGAAGCTTTCTTT. It encodes CASSVGQRMNTEAFF.

The gene calls are TRBV6-1 and TRBJ1-1, with 7 nucleotides matching TRBD1. The CDR3 is 14 residues long. Germline values: CDR1 MNHNS, CDR2 SASEGT. Trimming removed 6 bases from V and 0 bases from J; junction bases left unmatched: 4. The CDR3 here is CASRKTGVNTEAFF. Written as DNA, the CDR3 is TGTGCCAGCAGAAAAACAGGGGTGAACACTGAAGCTTTCTTT.

The J gene is TRBJ2-7, the V gene TRBV28, with TRBD1 as a possible D gene (5 bases). The CDR3 has 15 amino acids. V was clipped by 4 bases and J by 6 bases, with 19 bases between them. CDR1 is MDHEN, CDR2 SYDVKM, per germline. The CDR3 DNA is TGTGCCAGCAGTTCTCGACAGAGATCCTACGTCGAGCAGTACTTC. It is translated as CASSSRQRSYVEQYF.

V usage is TRBV5-5 and J usage is TRBJ1-3; the match to TRBD1 covers 9 bases. The V gene end was trimmed by 0 bases and the J gene end by 3 bases; junction bases not matched to a gene: 1. The CDR3 has 15 residues. Per germline, CDR1 SGHKS and CDR2 YYEKEE (reference sequence). The CDR3 sequence is CASSLDRGHGNTIYF. CDR3 DNA: TGTGCCAGCAGCTTGGACAGGGGGCATGGAAACACCATATATTTT.

This clone has a single count. The chain recombines TRBV4-1 with TRBJ2-1; D remains ambiguous. The CDR3 has 17 residues. V was pared by 1 base and J by 3 bases, with 16 bases between. Germline V gene lookup returns CDR1 MGHRA and CDR2 YSYEKL. The CDR3 bases are TGCGCCAGCAGCCAAGTGAAGACTTCGACCGGCTACAATGAGCAGTTCTTC. It yields the protein CASSQVKTSTGYNEQFF.

This clone has a single count. V is TRBV29-1 and J is TRBJ1-1; TRBD1 matches at 9 bases. The CDR3 covers 11 residues. The V and J ends lost 0 bases and 11 bases, in that order; junction bases with no gene match: 1. Looked up from germline, CDR1 is SQVTM and CDR2 is ANQGSEA. The CDR3 DNA sequence: TGCAGCGTTGAAGATGGACAGGGGGCTTTCTTT. It specifies CSVEDGQGAFF.

This chain's CDR3 is CASSHRASTDTQYF. The CDR3 DNA is TGCGCCAGCAGCCATAGGGCTTCCACAGATACGCAGTATTTT. The chain links TRBV5-1 to TRBJ2-3; D not certain. The CDR3 sequence is 14 residues long. Trimming stripped 4 bases from V and 2 bases from J, with 11 bases between. Germline values: CDR1 SGHRS, CDR2 YFSETQ.

The count of this clone is one. The rearrangement uses TRBV6-1 and TRBJ1-1; no reliable D call. The germline CDR1 and CDR2 sequences are MNHNS and SASEGT. The CDR3 sequence is 13 residues long. Trimming pared 4 bases from V and 3 bases from J, leaving 9 bases between. This CDR3 is CASSVLLDTEAFF. The CDR3 nucleotides read TGTGCCAGCAGTGTACTGCTTGACACTGAAGCTTTCTTT.

This clone was recorded once. The chain carries TRBV18 and TRBJ1-1; the match to TRBD1 covers 8 bases. V lost 5 bases, J lost 7 bases, and 12 bases stayed unmatched. Germline values: CDR1 KGHSH, CDR2 LQKENI. CDR3 length: 15 amino acids. The CDR3 DNA sequence: TGTGCCAGCTCATTCGACCAGGGGGCGCAAGGTGAAGCTTTCTTT. This sequence encodes CASSFDQGAQGEAFF.

The chain couples TRBV18 to TRBJ1-2; 7 bases agree with TRBD1. Losses at the gene ends were 0 bases for V and 5 bases for J; bases not matched to a gene: 9. This CDR3 has 16 residues. Germline loops: CDR1 KGHSH, CDR2 LQKENI. The CDR3 protein is CASSPPRPGTDYGYTF. The CDR3 region has the DNA TGTGCCAGCTCACCACCACGTCCCGGGACAGATTATGGCTACACCTTC.

V gene TRBV7-2 combines with J gene TRBJ2-1; TRBD2 matches at 8 bases. V gave up 5 bases and J gave up 6 bases; unmatched junction bases: 15. Germline assignment: CDR1 SGHTA and CDR2 FQGNSA. The CDR3 spans 17 residues. The CDR3 region has the DNA TGTGCCAGCAGCACAACCCGTAGCGGGAAGCGTATCAATGAGCAGTTCTTC. Encoded protein: CASSTTRSGKRINEQFF.

The chain couples TRBV19 to TRBJ1-5; a weak D match, TRBD1 (6 bases). Trimming cost V 3 bases and J 0 bases, with 9 bases left between them. The CDR3 consists of 15 residues. The germline V gene encodes CDR1 LNHDA and CDR2 SQIVND (reference sequence). CDR3 nucleotide sequence: TGTGCCAGTAGTATGAGGGACATTAGCAATCAGCCCCAGCATTTT. It translates to CASSMRDISNQPQHF.